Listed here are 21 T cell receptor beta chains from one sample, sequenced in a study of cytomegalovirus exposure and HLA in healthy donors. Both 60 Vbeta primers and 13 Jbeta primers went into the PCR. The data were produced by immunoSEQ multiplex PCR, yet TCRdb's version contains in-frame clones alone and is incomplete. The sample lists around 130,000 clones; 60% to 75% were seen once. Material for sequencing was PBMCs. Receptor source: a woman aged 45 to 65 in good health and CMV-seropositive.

The CDR3 sequence is CASSLEGDIYNEQFF. The DNA of the CDR3 is TGCGCCAGCAGCTTGGAAGGGGATATCTACAATGAGCAGTTCTTC. The chain couples TRBV5-1 to TRBJ2-1; D possibly corresponds to TRBD1 (5 bases). The CDR3 runs to 15 residues. V lost 0 bases to trimming and J lost 3 bases, with 10 bases between them. CDR1 SGHRS and CDR2 YFSETQ come from the germline V gene. The full variable domain, completed using reference TRBV5-1 and TRBJ2-1, is KAGVTQTPRYLIKTRGQQVTLSCSPISGHRSVSWYQQTPGQGLQFLFEYFSETQRNKGNFPGRFSGRQFSNSRSEMNVSTLELGDSALYLCASSLEGDIYNEQFFGPGTRLTVL.

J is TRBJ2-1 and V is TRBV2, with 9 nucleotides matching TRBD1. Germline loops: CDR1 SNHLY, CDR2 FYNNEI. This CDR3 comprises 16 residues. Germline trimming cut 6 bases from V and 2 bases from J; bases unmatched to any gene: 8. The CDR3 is CASRGQGSVTYNEQFF. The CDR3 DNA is TGTGCCAGCAGGGGACAGGGTTCGGTTACCTACAATGAGCAGTTCTTC. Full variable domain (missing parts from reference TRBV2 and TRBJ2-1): EPEVTQTPSHQVTQMGQEVILRCVPISNHLYFYWYRQILGQKVEFLVSFYNNEISEKSEIFDDQFSVERPDGSNFTLKIRSTKLEDSAMYFCASRGQGSVTYNEQFFGPGTRLTVL.

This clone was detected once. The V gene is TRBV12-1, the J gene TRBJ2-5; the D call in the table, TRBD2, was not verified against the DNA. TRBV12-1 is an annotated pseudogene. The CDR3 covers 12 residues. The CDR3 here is CASSPNPKTQYF. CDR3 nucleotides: TGTGCCAGCAGCCCTAATCCGAAGACCCAGTACTTC.

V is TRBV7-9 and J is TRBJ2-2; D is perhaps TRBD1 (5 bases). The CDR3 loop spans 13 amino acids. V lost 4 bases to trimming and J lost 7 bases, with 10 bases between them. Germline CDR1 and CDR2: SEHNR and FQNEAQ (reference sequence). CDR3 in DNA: TGTGCCAGCAGCTCCCGACAGATCGGGGAGCTGTTTTTT. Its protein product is CASSSRQIGELFF.

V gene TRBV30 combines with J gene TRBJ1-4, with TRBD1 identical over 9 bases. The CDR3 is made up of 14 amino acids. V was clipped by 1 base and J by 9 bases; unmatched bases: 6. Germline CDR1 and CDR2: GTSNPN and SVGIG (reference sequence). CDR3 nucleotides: TGTGCCTGGAGTGGTGGACAGGGGTGGAAAAAACTGTTTTTT. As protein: CAWSGGQGWKKLFF.

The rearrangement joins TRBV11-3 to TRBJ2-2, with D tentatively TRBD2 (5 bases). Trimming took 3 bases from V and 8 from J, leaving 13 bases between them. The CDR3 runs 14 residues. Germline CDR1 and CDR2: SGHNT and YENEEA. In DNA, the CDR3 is TGTGCCAGCAGCTTCTCCGGGGTCACTGGGGAGCTGTTTTTT. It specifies CASSFSGVTGELFF.

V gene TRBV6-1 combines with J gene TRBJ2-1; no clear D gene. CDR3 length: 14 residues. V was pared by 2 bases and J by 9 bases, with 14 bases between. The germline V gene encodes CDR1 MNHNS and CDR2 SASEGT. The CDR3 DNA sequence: TGTGCCAGCAGTGAATACGGCGGTAATAGTGAGCAGTTCTTC. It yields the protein CASSEYGGNSEQFF.

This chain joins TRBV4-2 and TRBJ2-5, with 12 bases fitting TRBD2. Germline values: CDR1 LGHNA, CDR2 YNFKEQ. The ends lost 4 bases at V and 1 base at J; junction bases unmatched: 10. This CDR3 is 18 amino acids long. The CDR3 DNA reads TGTGCCAGCAGCCCCTTGCGGACTAGCGGGGACCGCCAAGAGACCCAGTACTTC. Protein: CASSPLRTSGDRQETQYF.

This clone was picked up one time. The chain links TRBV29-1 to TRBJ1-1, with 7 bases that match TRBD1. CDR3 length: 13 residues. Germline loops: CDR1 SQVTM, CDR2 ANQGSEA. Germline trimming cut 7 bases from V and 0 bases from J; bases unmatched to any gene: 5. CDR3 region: CSDDREMNTEAFF. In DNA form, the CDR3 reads TGCAGCGACGACAGGGAGATGAACACTGAAGCTTTCTTT. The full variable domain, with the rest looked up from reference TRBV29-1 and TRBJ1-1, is SAVISQKPSRDICQRGTSLTIQCQVDSQVTMMFWYRQQPGQSLTLIATANQGSEATYESGFVIDKFPISRPNLTFSTLTVSNMSPEDSSIYLCSDDREMNTEAFFGQGTRLTVV.

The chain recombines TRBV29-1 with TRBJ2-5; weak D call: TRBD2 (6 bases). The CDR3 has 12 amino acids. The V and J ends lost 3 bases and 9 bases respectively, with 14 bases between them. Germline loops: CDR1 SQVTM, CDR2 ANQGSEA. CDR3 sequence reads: CSVDRQPGAQYF. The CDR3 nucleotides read TGCAGCGTTGACCGACAGCCGGGGGCCCAGTACTTC.

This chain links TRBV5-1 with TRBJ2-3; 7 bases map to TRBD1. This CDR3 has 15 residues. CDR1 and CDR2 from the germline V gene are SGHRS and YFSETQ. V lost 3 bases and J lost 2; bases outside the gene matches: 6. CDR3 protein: CASSWGTDLTDTQYF. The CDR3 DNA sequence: TGCGCCAGCAGCTGGGGGACAGACCTCACAGATACGCAGTATTTT.

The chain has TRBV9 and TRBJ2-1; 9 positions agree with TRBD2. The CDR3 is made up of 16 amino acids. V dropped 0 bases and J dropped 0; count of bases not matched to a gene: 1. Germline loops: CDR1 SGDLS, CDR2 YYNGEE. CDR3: CASSVDSGGSYNEQFF. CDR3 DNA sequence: TGTGCCAGCAGCGTAGATAGCGGGGGCTCCTACAATGAGCAGTTCTTC.

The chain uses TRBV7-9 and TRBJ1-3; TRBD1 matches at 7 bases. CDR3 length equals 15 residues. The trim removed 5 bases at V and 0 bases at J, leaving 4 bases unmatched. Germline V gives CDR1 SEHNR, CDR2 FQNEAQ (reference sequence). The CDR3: CASSDYRGSGNTIYF. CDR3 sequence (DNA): TGTGCCAGCAGCGACTACAGGGGCTCTGGAAACACCATATATTTT. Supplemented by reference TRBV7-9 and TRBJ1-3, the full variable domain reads DTGVSQNPRHKITKRGQNVTFRCDPISEHNRLYWYRQTLGQGPEFLTYFQNEAQLEKSRLLSDRFSAERPKGSFSTLEIQRTEQGDSAMYLCASSDYRGSGNTIYFGEGSWLTVV.

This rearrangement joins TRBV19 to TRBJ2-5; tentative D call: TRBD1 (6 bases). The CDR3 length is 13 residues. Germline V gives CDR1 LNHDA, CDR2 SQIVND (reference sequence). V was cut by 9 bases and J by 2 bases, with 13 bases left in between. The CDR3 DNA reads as TGTGCCAGCAAACAGGGAATTCAAGAGACCCAGTACTTC. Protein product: CASKQGIQETQYF.

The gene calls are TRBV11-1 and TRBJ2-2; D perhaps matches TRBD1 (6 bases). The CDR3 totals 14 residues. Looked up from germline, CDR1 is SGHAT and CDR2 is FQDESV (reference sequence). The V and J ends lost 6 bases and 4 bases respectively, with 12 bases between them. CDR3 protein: CASRPDRSTGELFF. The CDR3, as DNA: TGTGCCAGCAGGCCCGACAGGTCCACCGGGGAGCTGTTTTTT.

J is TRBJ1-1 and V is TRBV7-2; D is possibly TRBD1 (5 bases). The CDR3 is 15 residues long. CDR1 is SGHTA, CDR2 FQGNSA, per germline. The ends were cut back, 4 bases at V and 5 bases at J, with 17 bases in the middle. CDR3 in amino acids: CASSSGGAGSTEAFF. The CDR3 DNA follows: TGTGCCAGCAGCTCGGGCGGGGCAGGGAGTACTGAAGCTTTCTTT.

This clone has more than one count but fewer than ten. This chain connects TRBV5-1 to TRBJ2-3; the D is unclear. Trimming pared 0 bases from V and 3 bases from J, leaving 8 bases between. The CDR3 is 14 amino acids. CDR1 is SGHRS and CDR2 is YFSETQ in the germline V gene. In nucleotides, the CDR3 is TGCGCCAGCAGCTTGGTGAAGGAGACAGATACGCAGTATTTT. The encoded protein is CASSLVKETDTQYF.

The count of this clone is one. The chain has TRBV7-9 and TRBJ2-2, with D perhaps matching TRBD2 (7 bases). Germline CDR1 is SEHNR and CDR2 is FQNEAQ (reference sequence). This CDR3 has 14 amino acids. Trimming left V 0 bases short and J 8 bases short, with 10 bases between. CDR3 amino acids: CASSLAGGPGELFF. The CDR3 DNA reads TGTGCCAGCAGCTTAGCGGGGGGGCCTGGGGAGCTGTTTTTT.

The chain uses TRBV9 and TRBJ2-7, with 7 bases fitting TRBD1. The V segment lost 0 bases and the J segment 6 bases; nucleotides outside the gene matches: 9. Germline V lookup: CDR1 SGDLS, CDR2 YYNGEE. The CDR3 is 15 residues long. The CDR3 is CASSVDPHRGSEQYF. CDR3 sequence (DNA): TGTGCCAGCAGCGTAGACCCCCACAGGGGCAGCGAGCAGTACTTC.

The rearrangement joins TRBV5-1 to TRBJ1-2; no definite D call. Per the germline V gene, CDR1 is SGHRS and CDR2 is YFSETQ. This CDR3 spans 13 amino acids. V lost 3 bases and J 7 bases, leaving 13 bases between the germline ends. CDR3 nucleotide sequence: TGCGCCAGCAGCTACTCCGCGGAAGGTGGCTACACCTTC. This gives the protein CASSYSAEGGYTF.

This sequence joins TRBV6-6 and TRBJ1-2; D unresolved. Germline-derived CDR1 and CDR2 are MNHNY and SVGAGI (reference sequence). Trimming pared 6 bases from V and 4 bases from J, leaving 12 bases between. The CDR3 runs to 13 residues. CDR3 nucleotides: TGTGCCAGCAGCCTGAGAGAGGGCTATGGCTACACCTTC. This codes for CASSLREGYGYTF.